This T cell receptor (beta chain) was recovered during a study of OX40 agonist ivuxolimab in advanced cancers. Whole-study context: Patients received ivuxolimab, an agonistic anti-OX40 (CD134) antibody. Six ivuxolimab dose levels, 0.01 to 10 mg/kg, were given intravenously every 2 weeks. Males comprised around four fifths of the group, whose mean age was about 60 years (range roughly 20 to 90).

The study's findings and limits: In the expanded peripheral T cells, antigen specificity was never determined.

After removal of 4 bases from V and 4 bases from J, the junction contained 9 bases not matched to a gene. This CDR3 region has 15 residues. CDR1 and CDR2 (germline): SGHRS, YFSETQ. Assay used: immunoSEQ multiplex PCR; TCRdb lists only in-frame clones, some missing. Of about 64,000 clones listed, around 90% were seen once; the top ten hold roughly 0.45%. About this clone itself: No antigen is known for it.

The starting material was CD4+ or CD8+ T cells sorted from blood, obtained in a trial of the OX40 agonist ivuxolimab. The chain recombines TRBV5-1 with TRBJ1-1; TRBD1 matches at 8 bases. This clonotype was obtained from an adult with an advanced solid tumor such as melanoma, head and neck, liver or kidney cancer. CDR3 residues: CASSGGQGIITEAFF. The CDR3 coding sequence is TGCGCCAGCAGCGGAGGACAGGGAATAATCACTGAAGCTTTCTTT. Combining the CDR3 with reference TRBV5-1 and TRBJ1-1 gives the whole variable domain KAGVTQTPRYLIKTRGQQVTLSCSPISGHRSVSWYQQTPGQGLQFLFEYFSETQRNKGNFPGRFSGRQFSNSRSEMNVSTLELGDSALYLCASSGGQGIITEAFFGQGTRLTVV.